The subject of this entry is one T cell receptor (beta chain). The germline CDR1 and CDR2 sequences are WSHSY and SAAADI. The CDR3 totals 12 residues. The V end was cut by 7 bases, the J end by 0 bases, with 6 bases between. This entry comes from a study of blood T cell repertoires in COVID-19. Participants reported their clinical history, and cohort assignment relied on those reports. Clones were sequenced by immunoSEQ multiplex PCR, and TCRdb holds only the in-frame ones, with some missing. The repertoire holds some 240,000 clones, with approximately 83% as singletons. V gene TRBV10-2 combines with J gene TRBJ2-5, with D unresolved. Material for sequencing was PBMCs or T cells enriched from blood (not recorded which). This sequence originates from a woman aged 40-49 years with acute COVID-19. CDR3 DNA sequence: TGCGCCAGCATGGCCAACCAAGAGACCCAGTACTTC. Residues: CASMANQETQYF.